These T cell receptor beta chains were read from a single sample in a study of T cell responses to AZD1222 COVID-19 vaccine. Assay used: immunoSEQ multiplex PCR; TCRdb lists only in-frame clones, some missing. The data contain roughly 120,000 clones, more than 80% of them singletons. The specimen was peripheral blood, collected on day 0 of AZD1222 vaccination. The receptors originated from an adult in good health. The CDR3 runs from the conserved cysteine through the conserved F or W. A D gene is named only where the DNA matches it firmly. Size values are once, few and many counts, or a class for expanded clones, and some rows have none.

V	size	J	D	CDR3	DNA
TRBV15	-	TRBJ1-5	TRBD1	CATTPVDRNQPQHF	TGTGCCACTACCCCCGTGGACAGGAATCAGCCCCAGCATTTT
TRBV6-5	-	TRBJ1-5	-	CASTQTGLVPQHF	TGTGCCAGCACCCAAACGGGGTTAGTACCCCAGCATTTT
TRBV18	-	TRBJ1-1	-	CASSPIDTEAFF	TGTGCCAGCTCGCCTATAGACACTGAAGCTTTCTTT
TRBV7-2	-	TRBJ1-2	TRBD1	CASSLGNRGARDGYTF	TGTGCCAGCAGCTTAGGAAACAGGGGCGCGCGGGATGGCTACACCTTC
TRBV6-5	-	TRBJ1-5	-	CASVQEAGNQPQHF	TGTGCCAGCGTACAGGAAGCAGGGAATCAGCCCCAGCATTTT
TRBV12-3/TRBV12-4	-	TRBJ1-5	-	CAIADRLGPQHF	TGTGCCATCGCGGACCGGTTAGGACCCCAGCATTTT
TRBV9	-	TRBJ2-3	TRBD2	CASSAPGLAGDRDTQYF	TGTGCCAGCAGCGCCCCGGGACTAGCGGGAGACAGAGATACGCAGTATTTT
TRBV30	-	TRBJ1-5	-	CAWGEQGRAQHF	TGTGCCTGGGGGGAACAGGGTAGGGCCCAGCATTTT
TRBV6-5	-	TRBJ2-7	TRBD2	CASSYSKASGRYEQYF	TGTGCCAGCAGTTACTCGAAGGCTAGCGGGAGGTACGAGCAGTACTTC
TRBV3-1/TRBV3-2	few	TRBJ2-1	TRBD1	CASRPTGAAYNEQFF	TGTGCCAGCAGACCGACAGGGGCGGCCTACAATGAGCAGTTCTTC
TRBV28	-	TRBJ2-7	-	CASSLPGWAGEQYF	TGTGCCAGCAGTTTGCCCGGATGGGCGGGCGAGCAGTACTTC
TRBV7-2	once	TRBJ1-1	-	CASSLRREGEAFF	TGTGCCAGCAGCTTAAGGCGGGAAGGTGAAGCTTTCTTT
TRBV20-1	-	TRBJ1-5	-	CSASTDQPQHF	TGCAGTGCGTCCACTGATCAGCCCCAGCATTTT
TRBV6-5	-	TRBJ2-1	TRBD2	CAAIDMAGVFSFF	TGCGCCGCAATCGATATGGCGGGAGTGTTTTCGTTCTTC
TRBV27	-	TRBJ1-2	-	CASSFAQGVGYTF	TGTGCCAGCAGTTTCGCACAGGGTGTCGGCTACACCTTC
TRBV3-1/TRBV3-2	-	TRBJ2-7	-	CASSQRQATYEQYF	TGTGCCAGCAGCCAACGACAGGCTACCTACGAGCAGTACTTC
TRBV30	-	TRBJ2-1	TRBD1	CAWSLRTGRAFF	TGTGCCTGGAGCCTTCGGACAGGGCGTGCGTTCTTC
TRBV11-3	-	TRBJ2-7	-	CASSLVGSHEQYF	TGTGCCAGCAGCTTAGTGGGGTCCCACGAGCAGTACTTC
TRBV7-8	-	TRBJ1-6	-	CASSFSPDSPLHF	TGTGCCAGCAGCTTTAGCCCAGATTCACCCCTCCACTTT
TRBV19	few	TRBJ2-5	-	CASSGSLRGETQYF	TGTGCCAGTAGCGGCTCCCTTCGCGGGGAGACCCAGTACTTC
TRBV29-1	-	TRBJ1-5	-	CSVQVGGDQPQHF	TGCAGCGTTCAGGTGGGGGGCGATCAGCCCCAGCATTTT
TRBV29-1	-	TRBJ1-5	-	CSVGGESQPQHF	TGCAGCGTCGGGGGGGAAAGTCAGCCCCAGCATTTT
TRBV6-4	-	TRBJ2-3	-	CASSVSGNPDTQYF	TGTGCCAGCAGTGTTTCGGGGAACCCAGATACGCAGTATTTT
TRBV2	-	TRBJ2-4	-	CASSELAGAKNIQYF	TGTGCCAGCAGTGAACTCGCAGGGGCCAAAAACATTCAGTACTTC
TRBV2	-	TRBJ1-4	TRBD1	CATGQVLNGELFF	TGTGCCACGGGACAGGTTCTTAATGGGGAACTGTTTTTT
TRBV27	-	TRBJ1-3	-	CASSPRVRGESNTIYF	TGTGCCAGCAGTCCCCGGGTCAGGGGAGAGTCGAACACCATATATTTT
TRBV18	-	TRBJ2-7	TRBD2	CASSPQSGRSVEQYF	TGTGCCAGCTCACCACAGAGCGGGAGATCTGTCGAGCAGTACTTC
TRBV5-1	-	TRBJ2-5	-	CASSLRERETQYF	TGCGCCAGCAGCTTGCGGGAGAGGGAGACCCAGTACTTC
TRBV27	-	TRBJ1-4	TRBD1	CASSSGQGNEKLFF	TGTGCCAGCAGTTCCGGACAGGGTAATGAAAAACTGTTTTTT